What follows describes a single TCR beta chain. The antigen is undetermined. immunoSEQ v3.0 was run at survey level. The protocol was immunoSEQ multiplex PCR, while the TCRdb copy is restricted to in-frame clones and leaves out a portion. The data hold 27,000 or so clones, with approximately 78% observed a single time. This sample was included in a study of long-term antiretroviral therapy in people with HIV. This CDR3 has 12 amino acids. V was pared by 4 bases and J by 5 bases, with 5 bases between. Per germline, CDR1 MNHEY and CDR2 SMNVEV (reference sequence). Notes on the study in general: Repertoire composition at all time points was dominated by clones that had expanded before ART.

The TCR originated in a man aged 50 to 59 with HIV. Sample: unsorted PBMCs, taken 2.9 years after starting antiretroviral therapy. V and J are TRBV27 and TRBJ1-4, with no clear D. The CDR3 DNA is TGTGCCAGCAGTTCTCTGAATGAAAAACTGTTTTTT. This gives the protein CASSSLNEKLFF.